Following are 30 T cell receptor beta chains from one sample sequenced in a study of control samples from healthy donors and cancer patients (dated by TCRdb to the early 2020s). Libraries were constructed by the immunoSEQ multiplex PCR assay. Sourced from immuneACCESS, this table was stored by TCRdb with only in-frame sequences that have V and J called. A share of the clones is absent; for the studies checked, an unresolved V gene accounts for under half, and the remainder has no known explanation. Here the sample has 25,000 to 30,000 clones; approximately 85% occur a single time. The top ten constitute less than 8% of the sample. Sequenced material: PBMCs. The receptors come from an older woman with head and neck cancer.

The chain uses TRBV7-6 and TRBJ2-3; unclear D gene. Looked up from germline, CDR1 is SGHVS and CDR2 is FNYEAQ. CDR3 length equals 14 residues. Trimming removed 5 bases from V and 2 bases from J, with 11 bases in between. This CDR3 reads CASSHQLDTDTQYF. In nucleotides, the CDR3 is TGTGCCAGCAGCCACCAACTTGACACAGATACGCAGTATTTT.

This chain uses TRBV4-2 with TRBJ1-3; D ambiguous. The V gene lost 4 bases and the J gene lost 0 bases, with 10 bases spanning the gap. This CDR3 is built from 15 residues. Germline CDR1 LGHNA, CDR2 YNFKEQ. The CDR3: CASSPAGFSGNTIYF. The CDR3 DNA reads as TGTGCCAGCAGCCCCGCCGGGTTCTCTGGAAACACCATATATTTT.

V is TRBV2 and J is TRBJ1-2; D not resolved. The germline V and J ends were trimmed by 2 bases and 4 bases, with 5 bases remaining between them. In germline, CDR1 is SNHLY, CDR2 FYNNEI. The CDR3 extends over 12 amino acids. The CDR3 DNA follows: TGTGCCAGCAGTGAATCCGCCTATGGCTACACCTTC. It is translated as CASSESAYGYTF.

On this clone: One junction end does not reproduce the germline sequence, and a read error may be involved. The V gene is TRBV7-2, the J gene TRBJ2-5; D possibly corresponds to TRBD2 (5 bases). This CDR3 region has 14 residues. Germline CDR1 reads SGHTA; CDR2 reads FQGNSA. The CDR3 sequence: CANSSGGRRETQYF. In DNA, the CDR3 is TGTGCCAACAGCTCCGGAGGACGACGGGAGACCCAGTACTTC.

V is TRBV19 and J is TRBJ1-5, with D possibly matching TRBD1 (6 bases). Germline CDR1 reads LNHDA; CDR2 reads SQIVND (reference sequence). The CDR3 consists of 17 residues. V was shortened by 3 bases and J by 1 base, with 16 bases between the two germline ends. DNA for the CDR3: TGTGCCAGTAGTATGTCAAGAGGGGGAAGAAGCAATCAGCCCCAGCATTTT. Translation gives CASSMSRGGRSNQPQHF.

This clone has a single count. The chain carries TRBV5-6 and TRBJ2-3; D is unclear. V was trimmed by 3 bases and J by 2 bases, leaving 10 bases between them. Germline values: CDR1 SGHDT, CDR2 YYEEEE. This CDR3 contains 14 residues. Here the CDR3 reads CASSSDGITDTQYF. DNA for the CDR3: TGTGCCAGCAGCTCCGACGGAATCACAGATACGCAGTATTTT.

This chain connects TRBV25-1 to TRBJ2-5, with D perhaps TRBD2 (5 bases). V was trimmed by 4 bases and J by 5 bases, leaving 20 bases between them. Looked up from germline, CDR1 is MGHDK and CDR2 is SYGVNS. The CDR3 contains 16 residues. In DNA, the CDR3 is TGTGCCAGCAGTGGAGGTTCGGGAACGGGTTCGGAGACCCAGTACTTC. It yields the protein CASSGGSGTGSETQYF.

This clone was counted a few times. The gene calls are TRBV7-2 and TRBJ2-3, with D possibly matching TRBD2 (6 bases). V was pared by 4 bases and J by 4 bases, with 18 bases between. CDR3 size: 16 residues. Germline-derived CDR1 and CDR2 are SGHTA and FQGNSA. The CDR3 sequence: CASSSGLLRQSDTQYF. The CDR3 region has the DNA TGTGCCAGCAGCTCGGGACTTTTGCGTCAGTCAGATACGCAGTATTTT.

This clone showed up just a few times. The sample holds other DNA sequences that translate to the same CDR3. The genes are TRBV6-6 and TRBJ1-5; D unclear. Per the germline V gene, CDR1 is MNHNY and CDR2 is SVGAGI (reference sequence). The CDR3 length is 12 residues. Trimming shortened V by 2 bases and J by 7 bases, and 6 bases separated the two germline ends. CDR3 nucleotide sequence: TGTGCCAGCAGTTACAGTACCCAGCCCCAGCATTTT. This gives the protein CASSYSTQPQHF.

V gene TRBV5-5 combines with J gene TRBJ2-7; 10 nucleotides align to TRBD1. The CDR3 runs 14 residues. CDR1 is SGHKS, CDR2 YYEKEE, per germline (reference sequence). Losses at the gene ends were 4 bases for V and 7 bases for J; bases not matched to a gene: 8. In nucleotides, the CDR3 is TGTGCCAGCAGCCCCGGACAGGGGGTGCAAGAGCAGTACTTC. Protein product: CASSPGQGVQEQYF. Together with reference TRBV5-5 and TRBJ2-7, the CDR3 gives the full variable domain: DAGVTQSPTHLIKTRGQQVTLRCSPISGHKSVSWYQQVLGQGPQFIFQYYEKEERGRGNFPDRFSARQFPNYSSELNVNALLLGDSALYLCASSPGQGVQEQYFGPGTRLTVT.

The chain employs TRBV2 and TRBJ2-7; possibly TRBD2 for D (6 bases). This CDR3 contains 13 residues. Germline V lookup: CDR1 SNHLY, CDR2 FYNNEI. Trimming took 7 bases from V and 0 from J, leaving 10 bases between them. CDR3 bases: TGTGCCAGCACTAGCGAGAACTCCTACGAGCAGTACTTC. It yields the protein CASTSENSYEQYF.

This clone was counted a few times. The J gene is TRBJ2-3, the V gene TRBV10-2; D is perhaps TRBD1 or TRBD2 (5 bases each). Trimming pared 9 bases from V and 2 bases from J, leaving 12 bases between. Per the germline V gene, CDR1 is WSHSY and CDR2 is SAAADI. The CDR3 is made up of 13 amino acids. CDR3 amino acids: CASGGFTTDTQYF. The CDR3 region has the DNA TGCGCCAGTGGGGGATTCACCACAGATACGCAGTATTTT.

The gene calls are TRBV2 and TRBJ1-2; the D is unclear. V shed 0 bases and J shed 4 bases, with 15 bases lying between them. The CDR3 loop spans 16 amino acids. Germline CDR1 and CDR2: SNHLY and FYNNEI. For the CDR3, the DNA is TGTGCCAGCAGTGAAGCTTCGGGCCGTCTGGCCTATGGCTACACCTTC. Translated: CASSEASGRLAYGYTF.

The V call is TRBV30, the J call TRBJ2-2; the match to TRBD1 covers 7 bases. The J segment lost 7 bases and the V segment lost 3 bases, leaving 8 bases of the junction unmatched. Per germline, CDR1 GTSNPN and CDR2 SVGIG (reference sequence). The CDR3 consists of 14 residues. The CDR3 protein is CAWRGQSRNGELFF. CDR3 DNA: TGTGCCTGGAGGGGACAGTCAAGGAACGGGGAGCTGTTTTTT.

The chain joins TRBV4-3 to TRBJ2-1; tentatively, D is TRBD2 (6 bases). This CDR3 has 17 residues. The V end was cut by 0 bases, the J end by 2 bases, with 14 bases between. Germline V gene data show CDR1 as LGHNA and CDR2 as YSLEER. This CDR3 reads CASSQERGLATYNEQFF. Here the CDR3 DNA reads TGCGCCAGCAGCCAAGAACGTGGGCTAGCGACCTACAATGAGCAGTTCTTC.

The rearrangement joins TRBV5-1 to TRBJ2-1, with 7 bases that match TRBD1. The V gene end was trimmed by 0 bases and the J gene end by 2 bases; junction bases not matched to a gene: 5. The CDR3 totals 16 residues. From germline, CDR1 is SGHRS and CDR2 YFSETQ. CDR3 DNA sequence: TGCGCCAGCAGCTTGGATGGGACAGAAACCTACAATGAGCAGTTCTTC. Translation gives CASSLDGTETYNEQFF.

The chain is built from TRBV5-6 and TRBJ1-1; TRBD1 aligns across 8 bases. V lost 3 bases and J lost 4; bases outside the gene matches: 11. This CDR3 spans 16 amino acids. The germline CDR1 and CDR2 sequences are SGHDT and YYEEEE. CDR3 in amino acids: CASSSLAGGGGTEAFF. The CDR3 nucleotides are TGTGCCAGCAGCTCCTTAGCAGGGGGCGGAGGCACTGAAGCTTTCTTT. The full variable domain, its missing parts supplied by reference TRBV5-6 and TRBJ1-1, is DAGVTQSPTHLIKTRGQQVTLRCSPKSGHDTVSWYQQALGQGPQFIFQYYEEEERQRGNFPDRFSGHQFPNYSSELNVNALLLGDSALYLCASSSLAGGGGTEAFFGQGTRLTVV.

The rearrangement uses TRBV27 and TRBJ1-2; D remains ambiguous. V was cut by 6 bases and J by 2 bases, with 7 bases left in between. The CDR3 runs to 12 residues. Germline assignment: CDR1 MNHEY and CDR2 SMNVEV (reference sequence). CDR3 sequence: CASRRGNYGYTF. In DNA, the CDR3 is TGTGCCAGCAGGCGAGGGAACTATGGCTACACCTTC.

CDR3 DNA: TGTGCCACCGGGAAAAGATTTTGGGTCGCTGGGGGGGAAGGGACCATATATTTT. Translating it yields CATGKRFWVAGGEGTIYF. The rearrangement uses TRBV24-1 and TRBJ1-3; D might be TRBD1 (5 bases). The CDR3 totals 18 residues. With 9 bases removed from V and 10 bases from J, the gap between germline ends came to 33 bases. Per the germline V gene, CDR1 is KGHDR and CDR2 is SFDVKD.

The CDR3 coding sequence is TGTGCCAGCAGCTTAGAAGGGTACACCTACAATGAGCAGTTCTTC. Its protein product is CASSLEGYTYNEQFF. The chain has TRBV7-2 and TRBJ2-1; D is ambiguous. V was clipped by 1 base and J by 2 bases, with 9 bases between them. This CDR3 is built from 15 residues. CDR1 is SGHTA, CDR2 FQGNSA, per germline.

As concerns this clone: The germline gene is not matched at one end of the junction; a read error may be the cause. The chain uses TRBV7-7 and TRBJ2-5; tentatively, D is TRBD1 (6 bases). There are 15 residues in the CDR3. In germline, CDR1 is SSHAT, CDR2 FNYEAQ (reference sequence). CDR3 residues: CASSSGRGSQETQYF. CDR3 coding DNA: TGTGCTAGCAGCTCAGGCAGGGGATCCCAAGAGACCCAGTACTTC.

This chain joins TRBV5-6 and TRBJ2-5, with D possibly TRBD2 on 6 matching bases. Trimming cost V 3 bases and J 3 bases, with 9 bases left between them. Germline V gene sequence: CDR1 SGHDT, CDR2 YYEEEE. This CDR3 spans 13 amino acids. For the CDR3, the DNA is TGTGCCAGCAGCTGGGGAGGAGAAGAGACCCAGTACTTC. Translation: CASSWGGEETQYF.

The V call is TRBV29-1, the J call TRBJ2-1, with 7 nucleotides matching TRBD1. The CDR3 consists of 14 residues. The V and J ends lost 3 bases and 3 bases, in that order; junction bases with no gene match: 5. Germline CDR1 SQVTM, CDR2 ANQGSEA. The CDR3 loop is CSVDGTEYYNEQFF. The DNA of the CDR3 is TGCAGCGTTGACGGGACAGAATACTACAATGAGCAGTTCTTC.

CDR3 sequence (DNA): TGTGCCAGCAGCCTTACGGCAAACTATGGCTACACCTTC. Amino acids: CASSLTANYGYTF. V is TRBV3-1 (or the pseudogene TRBV3-2) and J is TRBJ1-2, with D hard to call. Germline V gene lookup returns CDR1 LGHDT and CDR2 YNNKEL (reference sequence). V was pared by 4 bases and J by 2 bases, with 8 bases between. The CDR3 is 13 amino acids.

The J gene is TRBJ1-1, the V gene TRBV7-9, with 8 nucleotides matching TRBD1. V trimming: 4 bases; J trimming: 1 base; junction bases outside the gene matches: 5. Germline V lookup: CDR1 SEHNR, CDR2 FQNEAQ (reference sequence). This CDR3 is built from 15 residues. The CDR3 DNA is TGTGCCAGCAGCTCGCTTGACAGGGGGAACACTGAAGCTTTCTTT. Its translation is CASSSLDRGNTEAFF. The complete variable domain, with remaining parts taken from reference TRBV7-9 and TRBJ1-1, reads DTGVSQNPRHKITKRGQNVTFRCDPISEHNRLYWYRQTLGQGPEFLTYFQNEAQLEKSRLLSDRFSAERPKGSFSTLEIQRTEQGDSAMYLCASSSLDRGNTEAFFGQGTRLTVV.

The chain links TRBV11-3 to TRBJ1-4; D remains ambiguous. The CDR3 spans 15 residues. Germline V gene data show CDR1 as SGHNT and CDR2 as YENEEA. With 0 bases removed from V and 5 bases from J, the gap between germline ends came to 10 bases. Here the CDR3 reads CASSLDTPPNEKLFF. CDR3 bases: TGTGCCAGCAGCTTAGATACCCCACCGAATGAAAAACTGTTTTTT.

The chain joins TRBV29-1 to TRBJ2-7, with D possibly TRBD1 on 5 matching bases. The ends were cut back, 2 bases at V and 0 bases at J, with 14 bases in the middle. The CDR3 has 15 residues. Per germline, CDR1 SQVTM and CDR2 ANQGSEA. CDR3 in DNA: TGCAGCGTTGAAATGGGGCCCACAAGCTCCTACGAGCAGTACTTC. Its protein product is CSVEMGPTSSYEQYF.

The J gene is TRBJ1-5, the V gene TRBV12-5; D uncertain. V shed 4 bases and J shed 0 bases, with 7 bases lying between them. This CDR3 contains 14 residues. Germline V CDR1 and CDR2: LGHNT, FRNRAP. The CDR3 loop is CASGSDYSNQPQHF. The DNA for the CDR3 is TGTGCTAGTGGTTCCGATTATAGCAATCAGCCCCAGCATTTT.

The rearrangement joins TRBV6-2 or TRBV6-3 to TRBJ2-5, with TRBD2 matching 11 bases. With 0 bases clipped from V and 5 bases from J, the junction kept 5 bases outside the gene matches. The germline V gene has CDR1 MNHEY and CDR2 SVGEGT. The CDR3 totals 16 residues. CDR3 DNA: TGTGCCAGCAGTTACTCCGCTAGCGGGGGGCAGGAGACCCAGTACTTC. Its translation: CASSYSASGGQETQYF.

The V gene is TRBV18, the J gene TRBJ2-1; D is possibly TRBD1 or TRBD2 (6 bases each). Per germline, CDR1 KGHSH and CDR2 LQKENI. The length of the CDR3 is 16 residues. The ends were cut back, 3 bases at V and 3 bases at J, with 15 bases in the middle. CDR3 DNA: TGTGCCAGCTCACCGAAGGGGGGTGGTTACTACAATGAGCAGTTCTTC. Protein product: CASSPKGGGYYNEQFF.